Listed below are T cell receptor gamma chains from one sample, sequenced in a study of gamma-delta chains in newborns, infants, children. TCRdb reprocessed the reads using CATT. Among approximately 1,700 gamma-chain clones listed, approximately 12% were seen once. The sequencing input was blood. The receptors shown here come from a child who was a newborn, infant or young child, either healthy, febrile or measles-vaccinated (not recorded which). Each CDR3 is given with its conserved first and last residue. Each record gives: V gene, J gene, clone size, CDR3 protein, CDR3 DNA. Rows give clone size only sometimes, using once, few, many, or a class for an expanded clone.

v_gene: TRGV9
j_gene: TRGJP
abundance: few
CDR3aa: CALWEAENQELGKKIKVF
CDR3nt: TGTGCCTTGTGGGAGGCGGAAAATCAAGAGTTGGGCAAAAAAATCAAGGTATTT

v_gene: TRGV9
j_gene: TRGJP
abundance: medium-sized
CDR3aa: CALWEVASELGKKIKVF
CDR3nt: TGTGCCTTGTGGGAGGTAGCTTCCGAGTTGGGCAAAAAAATCAAGGTATTT

v_gene: TRGV8
j_gene: TRGJ1/TRGJ2
abundance: medium-sized
CDR3aa: CATWDSTRSYYKKLF
CDR3nt: TGTGCCACCTGGGACTCCACCCGATCTTATTATAAGAAACTCTTT

v_gene: TRGV9
j_gene: TRGJP
abundance: .
CDR3aa: CALWEARTGELGKKIKVF
CDR3nt: TGTGCCTTGTGGGAGGCTCGGACAGGAGAGTTGGGCAAAAAAATCAAGGTATTT

v_gene: TRGV9
j_gene: TRGJP
abundance: .
CDR3aa: CASWEVHGEELGKKIKVF
CDR3nt: TGTGCCTCGTGGGAGGTGCACGGGGAAGAGTTGGGCAAAAAAATCAAGGTATTT

v_gene: TRGV8
j_gene: TRGJ1/TRGJ2
abundance: medium-sized
CDR3aa: CATWDPPYYKKLF
CDR3nt: TGTGCCACCTGGGACCCTCCGTATTATAAGAAACTCTTT

v_gene: TRGV9
j_gene: TRGJP
abundance: few
CDR3aa: CALWEELLGKKIKVF
CDR3nt: TGTGCCTTGTGGGAGGAACTGTTGGGCAAAAAAATCAAGGTATTT

v_gene: TRGV9
j_gene: TRGJP
abundance: medium-sized
CDR3aa: CALWEDQLGKKIKVF
CDR3nt: TGTGCCTTGTGGGAGGACCAGTTGGGCAAAAAAATCAAGGTATTT

v_gene: TRGV9
j_gene: TRGJP
abundance: medium-sized
CDR3aa: CALWEDSELGKKIKVF
CDR3nt: TGTGCCTTGTGGGAGGATTCAGAGTTGGGCAAAAAAATCAAGGTATTT

v_gene: TRGV9
j_gene: TRGJP
abundance: few
CDR3aa: CALWERKVLGKKIKVF
CDR3nt: TGTGCCTTGTGGGAGAGGAAGGTGTTGGGCAAAAAAATCAAGGTATTT

v_gene: TRGV9
j_gene: TRGJ1/TRGJ2
abundance: .
CDR3aa: CALWEVIPEVGEYIKVF
CDR3nt: TGTGCCTTGTGGGAGGTGATTCCAGAGGTTGGCGAATATATAAAGGTCTTT

v_gene: TRGV9
j_gene: TRGJ1/TRGJ2
abundance: few
CDR3aa: CALWDNYKKLF
CDR3nt: TGTGCCTTGTGGGATAATTACAAGAAACTCTTT

v_gene: TRGV9
j_gene: TRGJP
abundance: .
CDR3aa: CALWEVRRELGKKIKVF
CDR3nt: TGTGCCTTGTGGGAGGTGCGGAGAGAGTTGGGCAAAAAAATCAAGGTATTT

v_gene: TRGV9
j_gene: TRGJP
abundance: few
CDR3aa: CALWRGQELGKKIKVF
CDR3nt: TGTGCCTTGTGGAGGGGGCAAGAGTTGGGCAAAAAAATCAAGGTATTT

v_gene: TRGV9
j_gene: TRGJP
abundance: .
CDR3aa: CALWDPTDIELGKKIKVF
CDR3nt: TGTGCCTTGTGGGATCCGACCGATATTGAGTTGGGCAAAAAAATCAAGGTATTT

v_gene: TRGV9
j_gene: TRGJP
abundance: medium-sized
CDR3aa: CALWEVGQELGKKIKVF
CDR3nt: TGTGCCTTGTGGGAGGTGGGGCAAGAGTTGGGCAAAAAAATCAAGGTATTT

v_gene: TRGV9
j_gene: TRGJP
abundance: .
CDR3aa: CALWEVHIGSKKIKVF
CDR3nt: TGTGCCTTGTGGGAGGTGCACATAGGAAGCAAAAAAATCAAGGTATTT

v_gene: TRGV9
j_gene: TRGJP
abundance: .
CDR3aa: CALWEDKGELGKKIKVF
CDR3nt: TGTGCCTTGTGGGAGGATAAAGGAGAGTTGGGCAAAAAAATCAAGGTATTT

v_gene: TRGV9
j_gene: TRGJP
abundance: few
CDR3aa: CALWEWGLGKKIKVF
CDR3nt: TGTGCCTTGTGGGAGTGGGGGTTGGGCAAAAAAATCAAGGTATTT

v_gene: TRGV9
j_gene: TRGJP
abundance: .
CDR3aa: CALWEVQIPQELGKKIKVF
CDR3nt: TGTGCCTTGTGGGAGGTGCAAATCCCACAAGAGTTGGGCAAAAAAATCAAGGTATTT

v_gene: TRGV2
j_gene: TRGJP2
abundance: few
CDR3aa: CATWDPDSDCIKTF
CDR3nt: TGTGCCACCTGGGATCCCGATAGTGATTGTATCAAGACGTTT

v_gene: TRGV9
j_gene: TRGJP
abundance: few
CDR3aa: CALWEVYPELGKKIKVF
CDR3nt: TGTGCCTTGTGGGAGGTGTATCCAGAGTTGGGCAAAAAAATCAAGGTATTT

v_gene: TRGV9
j_gene: TRGJP
abundance: .
CDR3aa: CALWEVLDELGKKIKVF
CDR3nt: TGTGCCTTGTGGGAGGTGCTCGATGAGTTGGGCAAAAAAATCAAGGTATTT

v_gene: TRGV9
j_gene: TRGJP
abundance: .
CDR3aa: CALWEVHTQELGKKIKVF
CDR3nt: TGTGCCTTGTGGGAGGTGCACACTCAGGAGTTGGGCAAAAAAATCAAGGTATTT

v_gene: TRGV9
j_gene: TRGJP
abundance: medium-sized
CDR3aa: CALWEVQKELGKKIKVF
CDR3nt: TGTGCCTTGTGGGAGGTGCAAAAAGAGTTGGGCAAAAAAATCAAGGTATTT

v_gene: TRGV9
j_gene: TRGJP
abundance: .
CDR3aa: CALWEALELGKKIKVF
CDR3nt: TGTGCCTTGTGGGAGGCGTTAGAGTTGGGCAAAAAAATCAAGGTATTT

v_gene: TRGV9
j_gene: TRGJP
abundance: few
CDR3aa: CALWEVPGQELGKKIKVF
CDR3nt: TGTGCCTTGTGGGAGGTGCCGGGCCAAGAGTTGGGCAAAAAAATCAAGGTATTT

v_gene: TRGV9
j_gene: TRGJP
abundance: medium-sized
CDR3aa: CALWDEELGKKIKVF
CDR3nt: TGTGCCTTGTGGGACGAGGAGTTGGGCAAAAAAATCAAGGTATTT

v_gene: TRGV9
j_gene: TRGJP
abundance: .
CDR3aa: CALWEVQGGLGKKIKVF
CDR3nt: TGTGCCTTGTGGGAGGTGCAAGGCGGGTTGGGCAAAAAAATCAAGGTATTT

v_gene: TRGV9
j_gene: TRGJP
abundance: .
CDR3aa: CALWEVQGQEVGKKITVF
CDR3nt: TGTGCCTTGTGGGAGGTGCAAGGGCAAGAGGTTGGCAAAAAAATCACGGTATTT

v_gene: TRGV9
j_gene: TRGJP
abundance: .
CDR3aa: CALWEPPKLGKKIKVF
CDR3nt: TGTGCCTTGTGGGAGCCGCCGAAGTTGGGCAAAAAAATCAAGGTATTT

v_gene: TRGV9
j_gene: TRGJP
abundance: few
CDR3aa: CALWEVLVQELGKKIKVF
CDR3nt: TGTGCCTTGTGGGAGGTGCTAGTCCAAGAGTTGGGCAAAAAAATCAAGGTATTT

v_gene: TRGV9
j_gene: TRGJP
abundance: few
CDR3aa: CALWDPGELGKKIKVF
CDR3nt: TGTGCCTTGTGGGACCCCGGGGAGTTGGGCAAAAAAATCAAGGTATTT

v_gene: TRGV9
j_gene: TRGJP
abundance: few
CDR3aa: CALWEVHPELGKKIKVF
CDR3nt: TGTGCCTTGTGGGAGGTACATCCTGAGTTGGGCAAAAAAATCAAGGTATTT

v_gene: TRGV9
j_gene: TRGJ1/TRGJ2
abundance: .
CDR3aa: CALWEVQEVGKQIKVF
CDR3nt: TGTGCCTTGTGGGAGGTGCAAGAGGTGGGCAAACAAATAAAGGTCTTT

v_gene: TRGV9
j_gene: TRGJP
abundance: .
CDR3aa: CALWGAMQELGKKIKVF
CDR3nt: TGTGCCTTGTGGGGGGCGATGCAAGAGTTGGGCAAAAAAATCAAGGTATTT

v_gene: TRGV9
j_gene: TRGJP
abundance: medium-sized
CDR3aa: CALWEVIQELGKKIKVF
CDR3nt: TGTGCCTTGTGGGAGGTGATTCAAGAGTTGGGCAAAAAAATCAAGGTATTT

v_gene: TRGV9
j_gene: TRGJP
abundance: medium-sized
CDR3aa: CALWGIQELGKKIKVF
CDR3nt: TGTGCCTTGTGGGGGATCCAAGAGTTGGGCAAAAAAATCAAGGTATTT

v_gene: TRGV9
j_gene: TRGJP
abundance: medium-sized
CDR3aa: CALWEVQLLGKKIKVF
CDR3nt: TGTGCCTTGTGGGAGGTGCAACTGTTGGGCAAAAAAATCAAGGTATTT

v_gene: TRGV9
j_gene: TRGJP
abundance: once
CDR3aa: CALWEVRRGLGKKIKVF
CDR3nt: TGTGCCTTGTGGGAGGTGCGTCGGGGGTTGGGCAAAAAAATCAAGGTATTT

v_gene: TRGV9
j_gene: TRGJP
abundance: medium-sized
CDR3aa: CALWEVHAELGKKIKVF
CDR3nt: TGTGCCTTGTGGGAGGTGCACGCGGAGTTGGGCAAAAAAATCAAGGTATTT

v_gene: TRGV9
j_gene: TRGJP
abundance: medium-sized
CDR3aa: CALWEDRQELGKKIKVF
CDR3nt: TGTGCCTTGTGGGAGGATCGGCAAGAGTTGGGCAAAAAAATCAAGGTATTT

v_gene: TRGV9
j_gene: TRGJP
abundance: few
CDR3aa: CALWEVIGELGKKIKVF
CDR3nt: TGTGCCTTGTGGGAGGTGATAGGAGAGTTGGGCAAAAAAATCAAGGTATTT

v_gene: TRGV9
j_gene: TRGJP
abundance: few
CDR3aa: CALWVIELGKKIKVF
CDR3nt: TGTGCCTTGTGGGTGATTGAGTTGGGCAAAAAAATCAAGGTATTT

v_gene: TRGV9
j_gene: TRGJP
abundance: few
CDR3aa: CALWEAVQELGKKIKVF
CDR3nt: TGTGCCTTGTGGGAGGCGGTACAAGAGTTGGGCAAAAAAATCAAGGTATTT

v_gene: TRGV2
j_gene: TRGJ1/TRGJ2
abundance: few
CDR3aa: CATWDGQHYKKLF
CDR3nt: TGTGCCACCTGGGACGGGCAGCACTATAAGAAACTCTTT

v_gene: TRGV9
j_gene: TRGJP
abundance: .
CDR3aa: CALWEVMVLGKKIKVF
CDR3nt: TGTGCCTTGTGGGAGGTGATGGTGTTGGGCAAAAAAATCAAGGTATTT

v_gene: TRGV9
j_gene: TRGJP
abundance: few
CDR3aa: CALWEGELGKKIKVF
CDR3nt: TGTGCCTTGTGGGAAGGGGAGCTGGGCAAAAAAATCAAGGTATTT